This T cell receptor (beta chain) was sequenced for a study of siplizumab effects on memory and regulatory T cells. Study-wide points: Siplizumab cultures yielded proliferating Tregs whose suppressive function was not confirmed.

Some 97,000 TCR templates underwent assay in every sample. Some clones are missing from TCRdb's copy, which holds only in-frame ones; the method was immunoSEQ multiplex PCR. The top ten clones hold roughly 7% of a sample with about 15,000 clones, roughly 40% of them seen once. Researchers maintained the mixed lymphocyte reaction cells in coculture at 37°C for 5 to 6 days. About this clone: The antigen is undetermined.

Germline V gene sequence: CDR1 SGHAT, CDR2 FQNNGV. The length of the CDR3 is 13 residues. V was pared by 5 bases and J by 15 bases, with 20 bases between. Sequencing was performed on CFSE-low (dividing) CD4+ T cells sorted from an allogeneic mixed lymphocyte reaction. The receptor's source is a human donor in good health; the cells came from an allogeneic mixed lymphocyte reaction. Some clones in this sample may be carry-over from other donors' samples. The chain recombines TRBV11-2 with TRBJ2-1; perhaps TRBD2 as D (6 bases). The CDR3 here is CASSPESGTEGFF. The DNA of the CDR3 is TGTGCCAGCAGCCCAGAATCCGGGACGGAGGGGTTCTTC.